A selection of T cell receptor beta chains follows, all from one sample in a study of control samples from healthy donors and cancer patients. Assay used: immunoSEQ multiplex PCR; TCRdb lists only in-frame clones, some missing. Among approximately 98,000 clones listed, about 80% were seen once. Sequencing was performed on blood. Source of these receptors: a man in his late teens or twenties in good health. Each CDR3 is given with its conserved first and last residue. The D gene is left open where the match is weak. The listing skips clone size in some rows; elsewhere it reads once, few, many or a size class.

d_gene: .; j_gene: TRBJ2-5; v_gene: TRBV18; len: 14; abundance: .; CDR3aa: CASSHTGIQETQYF; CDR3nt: TGTGCCAGCTCACATACAGGGATTCAAGAGACCCAGTACTTC
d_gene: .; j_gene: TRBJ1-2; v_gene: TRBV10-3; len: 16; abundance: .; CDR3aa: CAISESLTETNYGYTF; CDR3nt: TGTGCCATCAGTGAGTCCCTGACAGAAACTAACTATGGCTACACCTTC
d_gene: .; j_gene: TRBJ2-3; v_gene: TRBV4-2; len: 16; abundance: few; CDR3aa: CASSQDQGGSTDTQYF; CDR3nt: TGTGCCAGCAGCCAAGATCAAGGGGGTAGCACAGATACGCAGTATTTT
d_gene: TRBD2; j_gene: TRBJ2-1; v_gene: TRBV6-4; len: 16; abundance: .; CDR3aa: CASSDSGGGARNEQFF; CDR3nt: TGTGCCAGCAGTGACTCGGGCGGGGGGGCCCGTAATGAGCAGTTCTTC
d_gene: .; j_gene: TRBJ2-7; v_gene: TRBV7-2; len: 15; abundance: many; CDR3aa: CASSPSGSSSYEQYF; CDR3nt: TGTGCCAGCAGCCCAAGCGGGTCGAGCTCCTACGAGCAGTACTTC
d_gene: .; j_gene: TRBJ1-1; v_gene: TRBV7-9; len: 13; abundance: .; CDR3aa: CASSFSRNTEAFF; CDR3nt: TGTGCCAGCAGCTTTTCACGGAACACTGAAGCTTTCTTT
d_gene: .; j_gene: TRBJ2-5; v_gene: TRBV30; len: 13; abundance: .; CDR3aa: CAWSRTEQETQYF; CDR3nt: TGTGCCTGGAGTCGGACTGAACAAGAGACCCAGTACTTC
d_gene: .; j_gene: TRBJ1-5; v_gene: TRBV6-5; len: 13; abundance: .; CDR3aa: CASSHRGNQPQHF; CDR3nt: TGTGCCAGCAGTCATCGCGGCAATCAGCCCCAGCATTTT
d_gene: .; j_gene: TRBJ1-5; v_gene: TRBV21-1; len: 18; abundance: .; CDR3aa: CASSKQTHSRGWNQPQHF; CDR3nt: TGTGCCAGCAGCAAACAAACCCACAGTAGGGGTTGGAATCAGCCCCAGCATTTT
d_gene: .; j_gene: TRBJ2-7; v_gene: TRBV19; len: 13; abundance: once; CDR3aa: CASSIATSYEQYF; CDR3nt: TGTGCCAGTAGTATAGCGACTAGCTACGAGCAGTACTTC
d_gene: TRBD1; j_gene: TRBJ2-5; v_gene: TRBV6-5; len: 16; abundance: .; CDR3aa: CASSYSGTGGQETQYF; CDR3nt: TGTGCCAGCAGTTACTCCGGGACAGGGGGCCAAGAGACCCAGTACTTC
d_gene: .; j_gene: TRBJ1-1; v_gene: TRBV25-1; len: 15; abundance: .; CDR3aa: CASSESGRHGTEAFF; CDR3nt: TGTGCCAGCAGTGAATCAGGGCGTCACGGCACTGAAGCTTTCTTT
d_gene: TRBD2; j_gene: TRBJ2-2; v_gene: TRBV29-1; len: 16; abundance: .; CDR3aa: CSALKPASGVTGELFF; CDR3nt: TGCAGCGCCCTAAAGCCGGCTAGCGGGGTCACCGGGGAGCTGTTTTTT
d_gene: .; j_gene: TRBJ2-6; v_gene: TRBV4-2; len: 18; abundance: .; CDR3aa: CASSQAQLVSSGANVLTF; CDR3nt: TGTGCCAGCAGCCAAGCGCAGCTTGTGTCCTCTGGGGCCAACGTCCTGACTTTC
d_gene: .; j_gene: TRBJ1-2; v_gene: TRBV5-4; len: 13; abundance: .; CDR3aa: CASSPILPGGYTF; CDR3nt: TGTGCCAGCAGTCCAATCCTTCCGGGGGGCTACACCTTC
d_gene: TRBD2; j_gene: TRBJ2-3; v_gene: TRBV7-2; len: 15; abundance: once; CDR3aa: CASSLAGLFTDTQYF; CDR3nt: TGTGCCAGCAGTCTAGCGGGGTTATTCACAGATACGCAGTATTTT
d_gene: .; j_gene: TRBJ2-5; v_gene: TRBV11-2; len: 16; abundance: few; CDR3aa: CASSLVRVPDQETQYF; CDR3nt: TGTGCCAGCAGCTTAGTCAGGGTCCCCGACCAAGAGACCCAGTACTTC
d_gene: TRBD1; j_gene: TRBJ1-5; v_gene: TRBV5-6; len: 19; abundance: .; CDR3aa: CASSLGGTGGVRSNQPQHF; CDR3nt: TGTGCCAGCAGCTTGGGAGGGACAGGAGGCGTAAGGAGCAATCAGCCCCAGCATTTT
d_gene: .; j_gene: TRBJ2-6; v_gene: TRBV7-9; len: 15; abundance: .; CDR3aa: CASSSWGVGANVLTF; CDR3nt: TGTGCCAGCAGCTCTTGGGGGGTGGGGGCCAACGTCCTGACTTTC
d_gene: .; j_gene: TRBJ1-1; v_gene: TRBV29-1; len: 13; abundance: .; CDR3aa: CSVGNGLGAEAFF; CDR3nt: TGCAGCGTTGGGAACGGACTCGGGGCTGAAGCTTTCTTT
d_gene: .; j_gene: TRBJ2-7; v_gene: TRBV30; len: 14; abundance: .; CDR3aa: CAWDPGPASYEQYF; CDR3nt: TGTGCCTGGGATCCAGGTCCAGCCTCCTACGAGCAGTACTTC
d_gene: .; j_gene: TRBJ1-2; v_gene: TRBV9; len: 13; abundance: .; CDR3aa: CASSRGGWYGYTF; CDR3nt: TGTGCCAGCAGTCGCGGGGGCTGGTATGGCTACACCTTC
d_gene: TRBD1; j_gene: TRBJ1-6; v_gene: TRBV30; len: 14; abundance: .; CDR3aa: CALSGTGYNSPLHF; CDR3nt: TGTGCCTTGTCCGGGACAGGATATAATTCACCCCTCCACTTT
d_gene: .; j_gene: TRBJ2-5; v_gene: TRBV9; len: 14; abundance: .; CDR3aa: CASSVGTTQETQYF; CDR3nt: TGTGCCAGCAGCGTCGGGACCACCCAAGAGACCCAGTACTTC
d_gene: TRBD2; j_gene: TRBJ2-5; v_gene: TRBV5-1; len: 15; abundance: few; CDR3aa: CASSSGGVGQETQYF; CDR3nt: TGCGCCAGCAGCTCGGGGGGGGTGGGGCAAGAGACCCAGTACTTC
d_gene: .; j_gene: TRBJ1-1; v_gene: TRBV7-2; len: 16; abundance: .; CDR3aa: CASSHGGGSGNTEAFF; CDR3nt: TGTGCCAGCAGCCATGGGGGAGGCTCGGGGAACACTGAAGCTTTCTTT
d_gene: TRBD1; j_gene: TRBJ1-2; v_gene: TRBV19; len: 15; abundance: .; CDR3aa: CASSAWDRGSYGYTF; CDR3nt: TGTGCCAGTAGTGCTTGGGACAGGGGGTCCTATGGCTACACCTTC
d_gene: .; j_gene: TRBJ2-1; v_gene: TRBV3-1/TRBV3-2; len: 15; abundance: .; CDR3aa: CASSQDGPGREEQFF; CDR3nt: TGTGCCAGCAGCCAAGACGGGCCGGGGCGAGAGGAGCAGTTCTTC
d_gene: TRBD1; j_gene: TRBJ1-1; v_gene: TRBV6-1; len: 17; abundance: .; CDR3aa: CASSARSTGVMNTEAFF; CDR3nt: TGTGCCAGCAGTGCCCGATCGACAGGGGTGATGAACACTGAAGCTTTCTTT
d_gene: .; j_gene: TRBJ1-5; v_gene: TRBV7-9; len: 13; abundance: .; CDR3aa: CASSLGVDQPQHF; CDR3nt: TGTGCCAGCAGCTTAGGGGTGGATCAGCCCCAGCATTTT
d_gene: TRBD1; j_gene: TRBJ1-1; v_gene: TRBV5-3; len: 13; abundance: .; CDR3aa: CASGTGVATEAFF; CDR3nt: TGTGCCAGCGGGACAGGGGTAGCCACTGAAGCTTTCTTT
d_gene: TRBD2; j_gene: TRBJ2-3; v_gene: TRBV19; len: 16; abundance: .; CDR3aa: CASSPGLAVSTDTQYF; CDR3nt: TGTGCCAGTAGTCCGGGACTAGCGGTTAGCACAGATACGCAGTATTTT
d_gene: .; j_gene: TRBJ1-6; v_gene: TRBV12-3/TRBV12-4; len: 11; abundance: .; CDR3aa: CASSDLFTLHF; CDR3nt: TGTGCCAGCAGTGACCTATTCACCCTCCACTTT
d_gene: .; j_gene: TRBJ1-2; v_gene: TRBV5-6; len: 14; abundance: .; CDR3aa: CASSSDWAGYGYTF; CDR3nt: TGTGCCAGCAGCTCGGATTGGGCGGGCTATGGCTACACCTTC
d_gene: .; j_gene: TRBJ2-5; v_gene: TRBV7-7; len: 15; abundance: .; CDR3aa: CASSLGSAAVETQYF; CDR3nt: TGTGCCAGCAGCTTAGGATCTGCAGCTGTGGAGACCCAGTACTTC
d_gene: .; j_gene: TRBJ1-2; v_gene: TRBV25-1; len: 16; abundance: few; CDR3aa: CASSYGTPPANYGYTF; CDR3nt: TGTGCCAGCTCGTACGGAACCCCTCCCGCTAACTATGGCTACACCTTC
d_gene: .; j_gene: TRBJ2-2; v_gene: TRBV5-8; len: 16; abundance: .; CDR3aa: CASSLGLLTGTGELFF; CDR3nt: TGTGCCAGCAGCTTAGGACTTCTTACTGGCACCGGGGAGCTGTTTTTT
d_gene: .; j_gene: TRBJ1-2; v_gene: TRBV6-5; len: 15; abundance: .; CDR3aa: CASPSRAGTNYGYTF; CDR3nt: TGTGCCAGCCCCTCTCGGGCAGGCACCAACTATGGCTACACCTTC
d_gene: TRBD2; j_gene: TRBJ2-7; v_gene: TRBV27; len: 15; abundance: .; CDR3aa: CASSPLAGGFYEQYF; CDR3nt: TGTGCCAGCAGTCCTCTAGCGGGGGGGTTCTACGAGCAGTACTTC
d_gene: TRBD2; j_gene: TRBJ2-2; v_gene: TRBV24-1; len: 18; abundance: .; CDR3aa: CATSDLGRTSGGTGELFF; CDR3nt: TGTGCCACCAGTGATTTAGGGAGGACTAGCGGGGGAACCGGGGAGCTGTTTTTT
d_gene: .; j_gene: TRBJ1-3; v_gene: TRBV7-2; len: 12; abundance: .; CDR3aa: CASSFTGNTIYF; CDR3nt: TGTGCCAGCAGCTTTACCGGAAACACCATATATTTT
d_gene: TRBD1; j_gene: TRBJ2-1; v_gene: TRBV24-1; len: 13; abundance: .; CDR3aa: CATSGGGGHEQFF; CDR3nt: TGTGCCACCAGTGGAGGGGGCGGGCATGAGCAGTTCTTC
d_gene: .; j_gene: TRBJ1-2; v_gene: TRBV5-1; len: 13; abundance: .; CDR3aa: CASSNEGTGGYTF; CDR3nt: TGCGCCAGCAGCAACGAAGGGACGGGCGGCTACACCTTC
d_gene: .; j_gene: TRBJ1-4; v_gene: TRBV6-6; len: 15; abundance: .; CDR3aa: CASTRTEGTNEKLFF; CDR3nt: TGTGCCAGCACCCGGACAGAGGGAACTAATGAAAAACTGTTTTTT
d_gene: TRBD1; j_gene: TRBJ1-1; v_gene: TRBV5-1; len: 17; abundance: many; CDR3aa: CASSLGQGARGRTEAFF; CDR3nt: TGCGCCAGCAGCTTGGGTCAGGGGGCTAGGGGACGCACTGAAGCTTTCTTT
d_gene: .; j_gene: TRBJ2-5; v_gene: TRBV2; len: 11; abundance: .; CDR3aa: CASSHQETQYF; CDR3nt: TGTGCCAGCAGCCACCAAGAGACCCAGTACTTC
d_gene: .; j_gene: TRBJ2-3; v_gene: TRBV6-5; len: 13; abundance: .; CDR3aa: CASNRGATDTQYF; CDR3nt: TGTGCCAGCAATCGCGGGGCCACAGATACGCAGTATTTT
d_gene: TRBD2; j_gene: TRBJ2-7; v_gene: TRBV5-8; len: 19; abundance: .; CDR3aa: CASSGGLAGGSYNSYEQYF; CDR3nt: TGTGCCAGCAGCGGCGGACTAGCGGGGGGATCCTACAACTCCTACGAGCAGTACTTC
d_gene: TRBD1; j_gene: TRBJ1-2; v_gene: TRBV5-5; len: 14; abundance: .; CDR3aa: CASSPGQGHGGYTF; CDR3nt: TGTGCCAGCAGCCCCGGACAGGGCCATGGTGGCTACACCTTC
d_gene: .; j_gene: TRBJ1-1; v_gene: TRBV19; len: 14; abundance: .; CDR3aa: CASNTGTANTEAFF; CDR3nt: TGTGCCAGTAATACCGGGACGGCGAACACTGAAGCTTTCTTT
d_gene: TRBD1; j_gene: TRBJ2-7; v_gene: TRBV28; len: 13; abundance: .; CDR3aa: CASSSLQGAVQYF; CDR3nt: TGTGCCAGCAGTTCGTTACAGGGGGCAGTTCAGTACTTC
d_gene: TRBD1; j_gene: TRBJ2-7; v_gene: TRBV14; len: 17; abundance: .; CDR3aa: CASSQDGQGVNSYEQYF; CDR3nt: TGTGCCAGCAGCCAAGATGGACAGGGGGTTAACTCCTACGAGCAGTACTTC
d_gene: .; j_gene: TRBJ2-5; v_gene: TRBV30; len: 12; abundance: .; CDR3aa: CAWSTPGETQYF; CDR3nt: TGTGCCTGGAGTACACCCGGAGAGACCCAGTACTTC
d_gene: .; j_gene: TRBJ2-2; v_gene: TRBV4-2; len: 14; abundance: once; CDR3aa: CASSQDQYTGELFF; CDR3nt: TGTGCCAGCAGCCAAGATCAATATACCGGGGAGCTGTTTTTT
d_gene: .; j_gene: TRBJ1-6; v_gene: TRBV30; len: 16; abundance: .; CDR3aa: CAWSPPRTLNNSPLHF; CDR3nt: TGTGCCTGGAGTCCCCCGCGGACCCTAAATAATTCACCCCTCCACTTT
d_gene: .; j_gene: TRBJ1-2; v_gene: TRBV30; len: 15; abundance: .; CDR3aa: CAWRPGLSSGYGYTF; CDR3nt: TGTGCCTGGAGACCGGGCCTAAGTTCGGGGTATGGCTACACCTTC